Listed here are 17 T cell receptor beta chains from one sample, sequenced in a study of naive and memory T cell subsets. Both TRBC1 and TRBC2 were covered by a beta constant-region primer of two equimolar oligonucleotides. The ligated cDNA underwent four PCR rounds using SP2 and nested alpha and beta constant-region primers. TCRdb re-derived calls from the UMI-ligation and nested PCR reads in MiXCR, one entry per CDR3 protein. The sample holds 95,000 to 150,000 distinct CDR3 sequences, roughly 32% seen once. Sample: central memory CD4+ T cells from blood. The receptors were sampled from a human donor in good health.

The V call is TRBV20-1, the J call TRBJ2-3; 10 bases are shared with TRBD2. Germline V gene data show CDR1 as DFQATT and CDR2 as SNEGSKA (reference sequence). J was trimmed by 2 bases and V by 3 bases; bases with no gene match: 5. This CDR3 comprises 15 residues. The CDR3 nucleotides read TGCAGTGCTAGGGCAGGACTAGCGGACACAGATACGCAGTATTTT. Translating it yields CSARAGLADTDTQYF.

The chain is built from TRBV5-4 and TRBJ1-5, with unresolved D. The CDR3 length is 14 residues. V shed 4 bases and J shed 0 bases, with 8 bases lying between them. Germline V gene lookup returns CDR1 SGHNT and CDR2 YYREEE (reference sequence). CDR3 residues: CASSQLGSNQPQHF. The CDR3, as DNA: TGTGCCAGCAGCCAGTTGGGTAGCAATCAGCCCCAGCATTTT.

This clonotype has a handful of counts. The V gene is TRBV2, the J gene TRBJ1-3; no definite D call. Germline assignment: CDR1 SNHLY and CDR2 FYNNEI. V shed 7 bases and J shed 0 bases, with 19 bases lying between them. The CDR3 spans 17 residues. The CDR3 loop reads CASTPLAGRVSGNTIYF. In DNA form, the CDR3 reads TGTGCCAGCACCCCCCTGGCAGGAAGGGTCTCTGGAAACACCATATATTTT.

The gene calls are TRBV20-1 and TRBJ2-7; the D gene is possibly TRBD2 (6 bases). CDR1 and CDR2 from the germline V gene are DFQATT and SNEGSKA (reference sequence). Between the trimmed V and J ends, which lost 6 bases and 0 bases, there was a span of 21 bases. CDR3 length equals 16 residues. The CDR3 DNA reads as TGCAGTGCCAAAGCCGGAGGGCAGGCTAGCTCCTACGAGCAGTACTTC. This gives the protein CSAKAGGQASSYEQYF.

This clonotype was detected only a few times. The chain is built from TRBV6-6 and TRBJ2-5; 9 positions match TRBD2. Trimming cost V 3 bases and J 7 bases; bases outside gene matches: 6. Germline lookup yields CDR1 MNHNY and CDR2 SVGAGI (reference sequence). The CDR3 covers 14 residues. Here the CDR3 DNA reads TGTGCCAGCAGTTATGGCGGGAGGGCGCCGACCCAGTACTTC. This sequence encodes CASSYGGRAPTQYF.

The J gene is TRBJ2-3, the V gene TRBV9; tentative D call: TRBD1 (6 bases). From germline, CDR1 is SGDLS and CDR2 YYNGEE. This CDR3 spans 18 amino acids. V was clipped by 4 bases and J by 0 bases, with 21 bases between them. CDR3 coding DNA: TGTGCCAGCAGCCCCCGGACAGTCACTTTTTCTAGCACAGATACGCAGTATTTT. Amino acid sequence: CASSPRTVTFSSTDTQYF.

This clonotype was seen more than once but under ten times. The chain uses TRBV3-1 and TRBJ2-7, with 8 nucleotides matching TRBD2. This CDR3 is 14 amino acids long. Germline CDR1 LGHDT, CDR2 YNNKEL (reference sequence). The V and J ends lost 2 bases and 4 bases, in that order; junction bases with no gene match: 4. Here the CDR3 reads CASSQSGGRYEQYF. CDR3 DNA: TGTGCCAGCAGCCAAAGCGGGGGTCGATACGAGCAGTACTTC.

The CDR3 sequence is CSARLPGLRNYEQYF. The CDR3 DNA reads TGCAGTGCTAGATTGCCGGGACTGAGAAACTACGAGCAGTACTTC. This rearrangement joins TRBV20-1 to TRBJ2-7, with D possibly being TRBD2 (6 bases). This CDR3 contains 15 residues. CDR1 and CDR2 from the germline V gene are DFQATT and SNEGSKA (reference sequence). With 2 bases removed from V and 3 bases from J, the gap between germline ends came to 17 bases.

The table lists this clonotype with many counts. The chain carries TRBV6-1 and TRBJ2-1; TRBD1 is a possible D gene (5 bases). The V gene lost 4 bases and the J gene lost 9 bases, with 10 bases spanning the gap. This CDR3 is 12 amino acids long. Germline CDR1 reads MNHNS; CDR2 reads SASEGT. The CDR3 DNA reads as TGTGCCAGCAGTGGAGACAGTAGTGAGCAGTTCTTC. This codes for CASSGDSSEQFF.

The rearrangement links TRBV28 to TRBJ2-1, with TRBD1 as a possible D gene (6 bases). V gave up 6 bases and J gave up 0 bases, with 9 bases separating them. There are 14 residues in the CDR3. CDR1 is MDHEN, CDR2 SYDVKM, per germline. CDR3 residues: CASRQGSSYNEQFF. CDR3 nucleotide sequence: TGTGCCAGCAGGCAGGGGAGCTCCTACAATGAGCAGTTCTTC.

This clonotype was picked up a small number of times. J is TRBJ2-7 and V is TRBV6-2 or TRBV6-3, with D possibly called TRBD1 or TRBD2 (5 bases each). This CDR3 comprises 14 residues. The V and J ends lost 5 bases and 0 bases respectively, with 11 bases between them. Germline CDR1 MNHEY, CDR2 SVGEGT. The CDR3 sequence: CASSHGTFSYEQYF. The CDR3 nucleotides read TGTGCCAGCAGTCACGGGACCTTCTCCTACGAGCAGTACTTC.

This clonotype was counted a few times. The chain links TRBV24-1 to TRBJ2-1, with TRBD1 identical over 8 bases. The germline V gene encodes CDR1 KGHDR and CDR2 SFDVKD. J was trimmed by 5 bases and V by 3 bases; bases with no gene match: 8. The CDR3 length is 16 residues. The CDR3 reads CATSDARQGHNNEQFF. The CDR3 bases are TGTGCCACCAGTGATGCGAGACAGGGGCATAACAATGAGCAGTTCTTC.

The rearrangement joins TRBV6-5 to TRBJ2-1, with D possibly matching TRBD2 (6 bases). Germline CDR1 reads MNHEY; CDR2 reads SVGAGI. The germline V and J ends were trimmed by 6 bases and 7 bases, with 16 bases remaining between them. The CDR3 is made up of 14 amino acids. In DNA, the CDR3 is TGTGCCAGCAGCTCTCCGGGACTGTGGAATGAGCAGTTCTTC. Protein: CASSSPGLWNEQFF.

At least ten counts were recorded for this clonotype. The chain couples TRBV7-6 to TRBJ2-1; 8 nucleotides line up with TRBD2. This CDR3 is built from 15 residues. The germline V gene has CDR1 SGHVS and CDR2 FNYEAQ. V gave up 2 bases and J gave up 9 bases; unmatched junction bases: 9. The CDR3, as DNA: TGTGCCAGCAGCTTAACGGGAGGGGGGTTTGGTGAGCAGTTCTTC. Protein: CASSLTGGGFGEQFF.

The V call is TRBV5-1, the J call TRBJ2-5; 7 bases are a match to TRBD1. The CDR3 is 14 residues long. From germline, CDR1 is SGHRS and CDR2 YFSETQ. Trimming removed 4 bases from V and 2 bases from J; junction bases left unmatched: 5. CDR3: CASSAGTAQETQYF. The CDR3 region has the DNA TGCGCCAGCAGCGCCGGGACAGCGCAAGAGACCCAGTACTTC.

The DNA of the CDR3 is TGCAGCGCTAAACAGGGGAGGGAGACCCAGTACTTC. As protein: CSAKQGRETQYF. This chain joins TRBV29-1 and TRBJ2-5; D might be TRBD1 (7 bases). V gave up 7 bases and J gave up 5 bases, with 14 bases separating them. CDR3 length: 12 residues. The germline V gene has CDR1 SQVTM and CDR2 ANQGSEA.

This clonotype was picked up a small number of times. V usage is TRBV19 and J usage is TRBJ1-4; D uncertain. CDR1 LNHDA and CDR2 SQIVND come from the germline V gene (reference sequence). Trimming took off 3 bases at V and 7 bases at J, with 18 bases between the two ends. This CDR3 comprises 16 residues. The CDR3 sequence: CASSIFPMAIGEKLFF. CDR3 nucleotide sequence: TGTGCCAGTAGTATCTTCCCGATGGCCATTGGTGAAAAACTGTTTTTT.